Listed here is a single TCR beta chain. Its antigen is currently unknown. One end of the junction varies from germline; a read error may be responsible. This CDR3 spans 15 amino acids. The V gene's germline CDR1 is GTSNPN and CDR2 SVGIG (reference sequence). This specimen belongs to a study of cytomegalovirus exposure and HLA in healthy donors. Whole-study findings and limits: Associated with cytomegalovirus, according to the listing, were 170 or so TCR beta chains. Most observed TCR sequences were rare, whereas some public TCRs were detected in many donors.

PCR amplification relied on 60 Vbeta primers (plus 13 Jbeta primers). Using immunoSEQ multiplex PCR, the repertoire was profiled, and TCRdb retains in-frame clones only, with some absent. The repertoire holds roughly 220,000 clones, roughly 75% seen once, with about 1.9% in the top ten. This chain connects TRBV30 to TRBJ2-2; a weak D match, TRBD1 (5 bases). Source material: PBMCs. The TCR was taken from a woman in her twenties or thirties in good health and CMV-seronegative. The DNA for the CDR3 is TGTGCCTGGCGTGTTCAACAGGTGAACACCGGGGAGCTGTTTTTT. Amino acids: CAWRVQQVNTGELFF. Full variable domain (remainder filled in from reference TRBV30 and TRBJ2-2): SQTIHQWPATLVQPVGSPLSLECTVEGTSNPNLYWYRQAAGRGLQLLFYSVGIGQISSEVPQNLSASRPQDRQFILSSKKLLLSDSGFYLCAWRVQQVNTGELFFGEGSRLTVL.